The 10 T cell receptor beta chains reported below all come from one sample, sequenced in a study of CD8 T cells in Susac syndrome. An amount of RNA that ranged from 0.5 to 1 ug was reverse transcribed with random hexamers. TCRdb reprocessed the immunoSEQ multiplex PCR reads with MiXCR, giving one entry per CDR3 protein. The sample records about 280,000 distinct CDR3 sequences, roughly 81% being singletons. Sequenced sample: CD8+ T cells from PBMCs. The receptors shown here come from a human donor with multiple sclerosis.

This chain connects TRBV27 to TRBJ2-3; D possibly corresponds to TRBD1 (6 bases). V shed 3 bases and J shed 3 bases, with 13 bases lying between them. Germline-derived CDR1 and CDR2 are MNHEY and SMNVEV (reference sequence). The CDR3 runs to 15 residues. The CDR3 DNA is TGTGCCAGCAGTTTCAACAGGGTGAATACAGATACGCAGTATTTT. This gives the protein CASSFNRVNTDTQYF.

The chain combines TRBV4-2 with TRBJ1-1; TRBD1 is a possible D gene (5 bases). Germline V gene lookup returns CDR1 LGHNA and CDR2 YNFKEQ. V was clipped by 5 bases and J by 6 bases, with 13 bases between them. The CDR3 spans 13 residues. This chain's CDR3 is CASSSQVGAEAFF. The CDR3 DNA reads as TGTGCCAGCAGCTCCCAGGTAGGGGCTGAAGCTTTCTTT.

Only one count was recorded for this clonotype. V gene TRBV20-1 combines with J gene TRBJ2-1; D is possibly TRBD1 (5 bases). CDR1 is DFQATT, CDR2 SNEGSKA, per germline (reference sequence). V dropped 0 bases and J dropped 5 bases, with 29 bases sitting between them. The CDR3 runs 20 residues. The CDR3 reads CSARDGPRLGRWGFDNEQFF. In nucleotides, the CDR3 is TGCAGTGCTAGAGATGGGCCCCGTTTGGGGCGTTGGGGCTTCGACAATGAGCAGTTCTTC.

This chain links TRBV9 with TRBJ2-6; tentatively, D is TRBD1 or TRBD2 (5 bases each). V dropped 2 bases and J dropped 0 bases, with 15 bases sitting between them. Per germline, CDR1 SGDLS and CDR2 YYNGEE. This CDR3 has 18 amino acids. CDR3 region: CASSVRGRVNSGANVLTF. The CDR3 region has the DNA TGTGCCAGCAGCGTCCGGGGCAGGGTGAACTCTGGGGCCAACGTCCTGACTTTC.

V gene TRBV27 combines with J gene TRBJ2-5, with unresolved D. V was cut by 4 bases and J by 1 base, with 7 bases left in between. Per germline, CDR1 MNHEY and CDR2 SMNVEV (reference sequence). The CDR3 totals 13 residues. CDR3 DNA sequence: TGTGCCAGCAGTTCTAACCCCCAAGAGACCCAGTACTTC. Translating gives CASSSNPQETQYF.

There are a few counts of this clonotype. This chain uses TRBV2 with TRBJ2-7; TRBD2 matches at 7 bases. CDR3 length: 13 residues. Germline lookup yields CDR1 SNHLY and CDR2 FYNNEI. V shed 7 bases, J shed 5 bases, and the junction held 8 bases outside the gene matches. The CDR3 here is CASTPRAGDEQYF. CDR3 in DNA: TGTGCCAGCACTCCGAGGGCGGGAGACGAGCAGTACTTC.

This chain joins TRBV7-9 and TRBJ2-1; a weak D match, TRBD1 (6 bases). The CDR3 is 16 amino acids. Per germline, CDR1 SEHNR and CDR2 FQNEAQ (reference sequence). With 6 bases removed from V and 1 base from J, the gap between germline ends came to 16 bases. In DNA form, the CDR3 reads TGTGCCAGCAGGGACACAGGGACCCCATCCTACAATGAGCAGTTCTTC. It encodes CASRDTGTPSYNEQFF.

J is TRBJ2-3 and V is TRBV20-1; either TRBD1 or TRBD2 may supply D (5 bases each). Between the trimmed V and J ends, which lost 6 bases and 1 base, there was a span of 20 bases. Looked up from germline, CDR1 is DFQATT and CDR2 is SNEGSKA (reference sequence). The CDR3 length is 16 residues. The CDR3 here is CSAKTPPRGRTDTQYF. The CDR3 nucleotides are TGCAGTGCCAAAACGCCTCCACGGGGCCGCACAGATACGCAGTATTTT.

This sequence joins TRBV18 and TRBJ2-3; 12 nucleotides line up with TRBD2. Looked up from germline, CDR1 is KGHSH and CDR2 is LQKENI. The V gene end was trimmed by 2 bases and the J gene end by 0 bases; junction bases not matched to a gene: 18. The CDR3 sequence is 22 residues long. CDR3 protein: CASSPSNLETSGSRRSTDTQYF. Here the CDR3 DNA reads TGTGCCAGCTCACCATCAAATCTCGAGACTAGCGGGAGTAGACGCAGCACAGATACGCAGTATTTT.

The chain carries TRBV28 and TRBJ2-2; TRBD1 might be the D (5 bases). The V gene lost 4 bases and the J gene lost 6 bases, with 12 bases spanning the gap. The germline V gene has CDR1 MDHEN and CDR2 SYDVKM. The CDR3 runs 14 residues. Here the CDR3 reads CASSSDRSPGELFF. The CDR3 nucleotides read TGTGCCAGCAGTTCCGACAGAAGTCCCGGGGAGCTGTTTTTT.